This record covers a single T cell receptor beta chain. This clone turned up a few times. Its antigen is unknown. No quality values exist for individual bases; no much larger clone is one base distant. The cohort was made up of 666 healthy bone marrow donors. At the time of sampling, all cohort members were nominally healthy, though unrecorded immune exposures were likely present. The donor was CMV seropositive and was included in the group of almost 300 seropositive cohort members. Each donor provided a peripheral blood sample, and peripheral blood mononuclear cells were used for TCR beta sequencing. Genomic DNA was extracted from the blood cell samples with the Qiagen DNeasy Blood Extraction Kit. This sample is part of a study of cytomegalovirus exposure and HLA in healthy donors (dated by TCRdb to 2015 to 2018). Regarding the study in general: An earlier analysis of approximately 640 of the donors reported 250 to 300 Gb of sequence data and 120 million or so unique TCR beta sequences from roughly 200 million T cells. Of the 300 to 450 genotyped donors, over 70% fell in the genetic ancestry cluster associated with self-reported Caucasian donors. In a later analysis, previously published TCR beta repertoires from roughly 710 donors were re-analyzed and high-resolution HLA genotyping was added so that TCR occurrence patterns could be studied. Along with the roughly 610-subject first cohort, a separate validation cohort of 120 different subjects was used. A handful of DR-DQ haplotypes were handled as single units for association and clustering because linkage in the cohort was strong. Across 300 to 400 genotyped donors of the cohort, an average of roughly 200,000 unique TCR beta nucleotide sequences per donor were sequenced, and roughly a sixth of those sequences were non-productive. To decide whether each TCR beta V gene segment behaved as functional or pseudogenic, an earlier analysis of several hundred of the donors relied on high-throughput TCR beta sequencing. Rather than using new phenotypic data, the later analysis identified candidate immune exposures from TCR beta sequences and from how often those sequences occurred across donors. The T cell repertoires of several hundred subjects were profiled by immunosequencing and related to cytomegalovirus serostatus. An early release that covered about 600 HLA-typed donors contained about 300 gigabases of sequencing data and about 93 million unique TCR sequences. Class I and class II HLA loci were covered by the typing at four-digit resolution. A later genetic analysis took genome-wide SNP genotypes for about 55% of the roughly 700 donors and used that subset as a discovery cohort. The study combined high-throughput TCR immunosequencing, statistical association of individual TCRs with disease status, and machine learning to predict cytomegalovirus infection status. Donor age, sex, ethnicity and CMV serostatus were compiled together with the repertoire data. The aim of the study was to test whether cataloging public T cell receptors could identify signatures of past pathogen exposure. The number of typed donors differed by locus: 629-630 for A, B, C, DRB1 and DQB1; about 520 for DQA1; over 600 for DPA1; and around 490 for DPB1. Every repertoire in the discovery cohort had been generated on one and the same sequencing platform.

V and J lose 3 bases and 2 bases, and a span of 26 bases separates them. The CDR3 contains 19 residues, cysteine and phenylalanine counted. CDR3 DNA is the only sequence kept; it has 57 bases, read in frame from the first base. CDR1 and CDR2 are drawn from the germline V gene: SGHVS, FNYEAQ. Library method: the immunoSEQ multiplex PCR assay. The multiplex PCR relied on a mix of 60 forward primers for TCR Vbeta segments and 13 reverse primers for TCR Jbeta segments. The CDR3 region of rearranged TCR beta genes was amplified from genomic DNA with a multiplex PCR assay. The Illumina HiSeq System was used to sequence the amplified TCR beta libraries as 87-base-pair reads. From the authors' description of their analysis: A later analysis counted about 80 million unique TCR beta chains across the 500 to 850 repertoires, and around 9.9 million of these chains were shared by at least two donors. A nearest-neighbor algorithm error-corrected the raw reads and collapsed the reads into unique sequences, merging closely related sequences to remove PCR and sequencing errors. To assign V, D and J gene segments, CDR3 sequences were aligned to IMGT reference sequences. Each retained sequence needed at least a six-nucleotide match to both a V gene segment and a J gene segment. A rearrangement counted as productive if the CDR3 had no stop codons and remained in frame with V and J, and every other rearrangement counted as non-productive. CDR3 was defined by IMGT convention, running from the second conserved V-encoded cysteine to the conserved J-encoded phenylalanine. The earlier analysis of about 530 of the donors excluded any sequence lacking an unambiguous match to a single V gene segment. An earlier analysis of 450 to 650 of the donors called V segments functional above 56.7% productive rearrangements and segregating when the between-donor standard deviation exceeded 5%. To diagnose cytomegalovirus status from the catalog of TCR beta chain sequences, a statistical classification framework was built. V and J gene assignment, in a later analysis, came from comparing TCR nucleotide sequences with IMGT/GENE-DB human TR gene sequences. Using the TCRdist pipeline, a later analysis assigned CDR3 sequences along with most-parsimonious VDJ recombination scenarios. A later analysis defined each TCR beta chain by its CDR3 amino acid sequence plus V-gene family, and excluded reads lacking a unique V-gene family. In a later analysis, fewer than 600 highly shared, low-generation-probability nucleotide sequences were removed to address suspected cross-contamination and a sequencing artifact. For each public chain, a later analysis derived a clonal expansion index from normalized ranks of inferred template counts within each repertoire. A later analysis computed generation probabilities with a VDJ recombination model fitted to out-of-frame rearrangements, and checked the results against IGoR. In a later analysis, TCR-TCR, TCR-HLA and TCR-CMV co-occurrence was scored with hypergeometric tests, and a repertoire-size bias correction was applied to TCR pairs. In a later analysis, false discovery rates were estimated by permuting HLA or CMV assignments 20 times. In a later analysis, co-occurring TCRs were grouped with DBSCAN, and TCRdist sequence similarity was added when clustering was performed within HLA-allele-positive subsets. Co-occurrence clustering excluded repertoires with fewer than 30,000 or more than 120,000 public chains, plus five with anomalous nucleotide sharing. Entries here come from immuneACCESS through TCRdb and include only in-frame sequences with V and J called. Some clones fail to appear in such tables; in the studies checked, an unresolved V gene covers under half of the shortfall, and the cause of the remainder is unknown. The V and J calls and clone size were taken over from that table, and D and trimming were inferred from the DNA. This sample comprises some 130,000 clones, roughly two thirds of them detected only once. 1.5% to 2% of the sample goes to the ten largest clones.

The study at large found these results: When HLA alleles, especially DR and DQ, strongly co-occurred, attributing TCR associations to individual alleles was difficult. In an earlier analysis of 587 of the donors, most TCR beta V segments were observed in productive rearrangements about 87% or about 30% of the time, broadly matching IMGT annotations. A later analysis reported that several top co-occurrence clusters appeared linked to parvovirus B19, influenza, CMV and Epstein-Barr virus. A later analysis found that TCR association rates varied across HLA loci, with DRB1 alleles showing the most associated TCRs and HLA-C alleles the fewest. Linkage disequilibrium might explain the correlated functional status among segregating V segments, but an unknown experimental factor could not be excluded. According to a later genetic analysis, donors in an Asian-associated ancestry cluster had fewer N-insertions in productive TCRs than the approximately 670-donor mean. The sequencing pipeline was judged likely to have produced a cluster of highly shared sequence variants as a technical artifact. Most CMV-associated TCR beta chains appeared to be HLA-restricted in a later analysis, and the HLA associations seemed to be driven largely by CMV exposure. Immune exposure information for the cohort was limited to CMV serostatus. In a later analysis, HLA-associated TCR beta chains were found to be more clonally expanded and to have lower generation probabilities than equally common non-associated chains. The authors suggested that the approach could potentially be generalized to other disease states and immunological phenotypes. An association between a missense DCLRE1C variant and V-gene and J-gene trimming of TCR beta chains was found in a later genetic analysis and replicated in an independent cohort. Only TCR beta chains were sequenced in this cohort, and the absence of alpha or paired-chain data limited detectable features. Presence/absence analyses assumed roughly uniform sequencing depth across donors, an assumption that may not hold. A further reported finding was that TCR beta sequences accurately predicted the HLA-A and HLA-B alleles for most subjects in the first cohort. A later analysis associated 16,951 TCR beta sequences with specific HLA alleles at a false discovery rate of 0.05. Some IMGT-functional V segments, including TRBV6-2 and TRBV6-3, could not be distinguished by the 87-base-pair reads and were therefore excluded. Because counts were too low, approximately 18 rarely observed V segments, including chromosome 9 orphons, were excluded from the earlier analysis of 500 to 700 of the donors. In vitro tests confirmed that a few of the cytomegalovirus-associated TCR beta chains recognize cytomegalovirus antigens. The study gave a list of about 170 TCR beta chains associated with cytomegalovirus. Most TCR sequences were observed very rarely across donors, whereas some public TCRs were present in many individuals. In both the original and validation cohorts, the classifier was reported to diagnose cytomegalovirus status with high specificity and sensitivity. HLA typing was unavailable for some donors at each locus, so association tests used only the typed subset.

This chain is built from TRBV7-6 and TRBJ2-7; TRBD2 is a weak D gene call, 6 bases matching. Sample: PBMCs. The TCR sequence derives from a young man in good health and CMV-seropositive. The CDR3 region reads CASSLYVGYELARPYEQYF. The nucleotides are TGTGCCAGCAGCTTGTATGTGGGATACGAACTAGCAAGACCCTACGAGCAGTACTTC.